Listed here are 32 T cell receptor beta chains from one sample, sequenced in a study of blood T cell repertoires in COVID-19. Produced via immunoSEQ multiplex PCR; TCRdb's table is partial and in-frame only. The sample carries 150,000 to 200,000 clones, around 80% recorded once. Sequencing input: peripheral blood. All receptors come from an elderly woman with acute or convalescent COVID-19.

V and J are TRBV19 and TRBJ1-1; tentatively, D is TRBD1 (5 bases). Trimming removed 3 bases at V and 5 bases at J, with 16 bases between. CDR3 length equals 15 residues. Germline lookup yields CDR1 LNHDA and CDR2 SQIVND (reference sequence). In nucleotides, the CDR3 is TGTGCCAGTAGTATGGCCGGCAGGGTCAGAACTGAAGCTTTCTTT. Amino acids: CASSMAGRVRTEAFF.

The V gene is TRBV23-1, the J gene TRBJ1-2; 9 bases fit TRBD1. TRBV23-1 is placed among ORFs of uncertain function. With 6 bases clipped from V and 1 base from J, the junction kept 9 bases outside the gene matches. This CDR3 comprises 16 residues. CDR3 protein: CASRPDRGLINYGYTF. CDR3 DNA: TGCGCCAGCAGGCCGGACAGGGGTCTCATTAACTATGGCTACACCTTC.

This rearrangement joins TRBV4-3 to TRBJ2-2; maybe TRBD1 (5 bases). This CDR3 region has 15 residues. The germline CDR1 and CDR2 sequences are LGHNA and YSLEER. V lost 0 bases to trimming and J lost 5 bases, with 10 bases between them. CDR3 nucleotide sequence: TGCGCCAGCAGCCAAGACAGGGTAGGAACCGGGGAGCTGTTTTTT. It specifies CASSQDRVGTGELFF.

The chain recombines TRBV28 with TRBJ1-6; D unclear. The germline V gene encodes CDR1 MDHEN and CDR2 SYDVKM. The CDR3 consists of 15 residues. Trimming left V 3 bases short and J 5 bases short, with 11 bases between. CDR3 bases: TGTGCCAGCAGTTTTGGGTACAGTGATAATTCACCCCTCCACTTT. Its protein product is CASSFGYSDNSPLHF.

The chain combines TRBV2 with TRBJ1-6; weak D call: TRBD1 (5 bases). CDR3 length equals 12 residues. The V gene lost 8 bases and the J gene lost 7 bases, with 9 bases spanning the gap. Looked up from germline, CDR1 is SNHLY and CDR2 is FYNNEI. Written as DNA, the CDR3 is TGTGCCAGCGGGGCAGACAATTCACCCCTCCACTTT. Amino acids: CASGADNSPLHF.

Here the CDR3 DNA reads TGTGCCAGCAGCGGCTCTCGACAGGGCCCTCTACAAGAGACCCAGTACTTC. Residues: CASSGSRQGPLQETQYF. The chain combines TRBV6-4 with TRBJ2-5, with 7 nucleotides matching TRBD1. The CDR3 loop spans 17 amino acids. The germline gives CDR1 MRHNA, CDR2 SNTAGT. V lost 6 bases to trimming and J lost 2 bases; unmatched junction nucleotides: 15.

This chain joins TRBV7-9 and TRBJ1-4; 10 nucleotides match TRBD1. V dropped 5 bases and J dropped 10; count of bases not matched to a gene: 10. Germline CDR1 is SEHNR and CDR2 is FQNEAQ (reference sequence). The CDR3 spans 15 residues. CDR3 in DNA: TGTGCCAGCAGCGCAGGCGGGACAGGGGATGCAAAACTGTTTTTT. Translation gives CASSAGGTGDAKLFF.

The rearrangement joins TRBV15 to TRBJ1-1, with D possibly matching TRBD1 (5 bases). The germline gives CDR1 LNHNV, CDR2 YYDKDF (reference sequence). CDR3 size: 16 residues. Trimming cost V 0 bases and J 4 bases, with 15 bases left between them. The CDR3 coding sequence is TGTGCCACCAGCAGAGATTTGGGGGGGGTTGGCACTGAAGCTTTCTTT. It encodes CATSRDLGGVGTEAFF.

V and J are TRBV5-1 and TRBJ1-1; D unclear. V lost 3 bases, J lost 0 bases, and 12 bases lay in between. Germline V lookup: CDR1 SGHRS, CDR2 YFSETQ. The CDR3 has 15 residues. The CDR3: CASSYGRLMNTEAFF. Written as DNA, the CDR3 is TGCGCCAGCAGCTACGGGAGGCTTATGAACACTGAAGCTTTCTTT.

The chain is built from TRBV10-3 and TRBJ2-7, with D maybe TRBD2 (6 bases). The CDR3 has 14 residues. Germline assignment: CDR1 ENHRY and CDR2 SYGVKD. Trimming left V 10 bases short and J 2 bases short, with 18 bases between. CDR3 residues: CATEGPGETYEQYF. In DNA, the CDR3 is TGTGCCACCGAAGGGCCGGGGGAAACCTACGAGCAGTACTTC.

This rearrangement joins TRBV19 to TRBJ1-1; D may be TRBD1 (6 bases). CDR3 size: 14 residues. V shed 7 bases and J shed 5 bases, with 17 bases lying between them. CDR1 LNHDA and CDR2 SQIVND come from the germline V gene (reference sequence). CDR3: CASNPRGKKTEAFF. CDR3 in DNA: TGTGCCAGTAATCCGAGGGGGAAAAAGACTGAAGCTTTCTTT.

This clone has more than one count but fewer than ten. J is TRBJ2-3 and V is TRBV4-1, with 7 bases that match TRBD2. Trimming at V came to 0 bases and at J to 9 bases, leaving 12 bases not matched to a gene. The CDR3 is 16 amino acids. The germline gives CDR1 MGHRA, CDR2 YSYEKL. CDR3 bases: TGCGCCAGCAGCCAAGATATAGCTAGCGGCAGTGTAACGCAGTATTTT. Protein sequence: CASSQDIASGSVTQYF.

The rearrangement uses TRBV5-1 and TRBJ2-1; the match to TRBD2 covers 7 bases. The germline V gene has CDR1 SGHRS and CDR2 YFSETQ. Losses at the gene ends were 0 bases for V and 2 bases for J; bases not matched to a gene: 2. The CDR3 spans 15 residues. The CDR3 protein is CASSLDSGPYNEQFF. The CDR3 DNA reads as TGCGCCAGCAGCTTGGATAGCGGGCCCTACAATGAGCAGTTCTTC.

V usage is TRBV7-9 and J usage is TRBJ1-2, with TRBD1 matching 7 bases. V trimming: 5 bases; J trimming: 5 bases; junction bases outside the gene matches: 14. There are 16 residues in the CDR3. Germline loops: CDR1 SEHNR, CDR2 FQNEAQ (reference sequence). The CDR3 DNA follows: TGTGCCAGCAGCGGGACCGGACAGGCCTTTTGGTATGGCTACACCTTC. It specifies CASSGTGQAFWYGYTF.

The chain uses TRBV6-6 and TRBJ1-5; TRBD1 agrees at 9 bases. Germline CDR1 and CDR2: MNHNY and SVGAGI (reference sequence). Germline trimming cut 2 bases from V and 6 bases from J; bases unmatched to any gene: 2. The CDR3 is made up of 14 amino acids. The CDR3 DNA reads TGTGCCAGCAGTTACGGACAGGGGAGTCAGCCCCAGCATTTT. Translated, it gives CASSYGQGSQPQHF.

This chain joins TRBV7-6 and TRBJ2-3; weak D call: TRBD2 (5 bases). Per germline, CDR1 SGHVS and CDR2 FNYEAQ. Trimming left V 2 bases short and J 0 bases short, with 9 bases between. CDR3 length equals 15 residues. CDR3 residues: CASSLSGGSTDTQYF. CDR3 sequence (DNA): TGTGCCAGCAGCTTATCGGGCGGGAGCACAGATACGCAGTATTTT.

This chain connects TRBV5-1 to TRBJ2-1, with 14 nucleotides matching TRBD2. The trim removed 4 bases at V and 8 bases at J, leaving 11 bases unmatched. The germline gives CDR1 SGHRS, CDR2 YFSETQ. The CDR3 totals 17 residues. The CDR3 here is CASSPSGLAGEGDEQFF. In DNA, the CDR3 is TGCGCCAGCAGCCCCTCGGGACTAGCGGGAGAAGGAGATGAGCAGTTCTTC. The whole variable domain, filled in from reference TRBV5-1 and TRBJ2-1, reads KAGVTQTPRYLIKTRGQQVTLSCSPISGHRSVSWYQQTPGQGLQFLFEYFSETQRNKGNFPGRFSGRQFSNSRSEMNVSTLELGDSALYLCASSPSGLAGEGDEQFFGPGTRLTVL.

This chain connects TRBV28 to TRBJ1-1; D gene unclear. The CDR3 runs to 15 residues. Germline CDR1 MDHEN, CDR2 SYDVKM. The germline V and J ends were trimmed by 3 bases and 0 bases, with 11 bases remaining between them. CDR3 sequence reads: CASSLNGLMNTEAFF. CDR3 in DNA: TGTGCCAGCAGTTTGAATGGACTCATGAACACTGAAGCTTTCTTT.

The J gene is TRBJ2-1, the V gene TRBV5-4; D might be TRBD1 (6 bases). The germline V gene encodes CDR1 SGHNT and CDR2 YYREEE (reference sequence). V was trimmed by 9 bases and J by 8 bases, leaving 18 bases between them. CDR3 length: 13 residues. The DNA of the CDR3 is TGTGCCACCTTGGACCCAGGGGTCGATGAGCAGTTCTTC. It codes for CATLDPGVDEQFF.

This clone was detected only once. This chain uses TRBV5-1 with TRBJ2-2; 16 nucleotides match TRBD2. The CDR3 spans 18 residues. Germline loops: CDR1 SGHRS, CDR2 YFSETQ. The J segment lost 4 bases and the V segment lost 4 bases, leaving 7 bases of the junction unmatched. The DNA for the CDR3 is TGCGCCAGCAGCCCGGCCGGGACTAGCGGGAGGGTCACCGGGGAGCTGTTTTTT. It is translated as CASSPAGTSGRVTGELFF.

This chain links TRBV24-1 with TRBJ2-1; a possible D gene is TRBD2 (5 bases). The CDR3 loop spans 16 amino acids. V was trimmed by 3 bases and J by 5 bases, leaving 16 bases between them. Germline CDR1 is KGHDR and CDR2 is SFDVKD. CDR3 sequence reads: CATSDGPGGWDNEQFF. The CDR3 bases are TGTGCCACCAGTGATGGGCCAGGAGGTTGGGACAATGAGCAGTTCTTC.

V and J are TRBV9 and TRBJ1-3; D is unclear. The CDR3 covers 16 residues. Trimming left V 0 bases short and J 0 bases short, with 10 bases between. CDR1 SGDLS and CDR2 YYNGEE come from the germline V gene. This CDR3 reads CASSVAAGYSGNTIYF. CDR3 DNA: TGTGCCAGCAGCGTAGCTGCGGGGTACTCTGGAAACACCATATATTTT.

V is TRBV5-1 and J is TRBJ1-5; no clear D gene. From germline, CDR1 is SGHRS and CDR2 YFSETQ. The CDR3 is 13 residues long. V gave up 1 base and J gave up 1 base, with 3 bases separating them. The CDR3 is CASSLQSNQPQHF. The CDR3, as DNA: TGCGCCAGCAGCTTGCAAAGCAATCAGCCCCAGCATTTT.

The V call is TRBV10-2, the J call TRBJ1-5, with 7 positions matching TRBD1. The germline V gene encodes CDR1 WSHSY and CDR2 SAAADI. V was pared by 3 bases and J by 6 bases, with 8 bases of the junction left unmatched. CDR3 length: 15 residues. The CDR3 loop is CASSDVQGMGQPQHF. The CDR3 DNA follows: TGCGCCAGCAGTGATGTACAGGGGATGGGTCAGCCCCAGCATTTT.

V usage is TRBV5-4 and J usage is TRBJ2-2, with D perhaps matching TRBD2 (5 bases). This CDR3 is 13 amino acids long. Germline V CDR1 and CDR2: SGHNT, YYREEE (reference sequence). Trimming left V 2 bases short and J 6 bases short, with 8 bases between. CDR3 bases: TGTGCCAGCAGCTTAGACTACGCCGGGGAGCTGTTTTTT. Amino acids: CASSLDYAGELFF.

CDR3 coding DNA: TGTGCCACCAGTAGGGGGGAGGGGAGCTATGGCTACACCTTC. It specifies CATSRGEGSYGYTF. The chain couples TRBV15 to TRBJ1-2; weak D call: TRBD1 (6 bases). CDR1 and CDR2 from the germline V gene are LNHNV and YYDKDF (reference sequence). The CDR3 spans 14 residues. V shed 6 bases and J shed 4 bases, with 15 bases lying between them.

This sequence joins TRBV5-1 and TRBJ1-1; D ambiguous. There are 16 residues in the CDR3. In germline, CDR1 is SGHRS, CDR2 YFSETQ. V gave up 5 bases and J gave up 4 bases, with 21 bases separating them. The CDR3: CASRVGLPKLGTEAFF. The CDR3 DNA reads as TGCGCCAGCAGAGTAGGACTTCCCAAGCTCGGCACTGAAGCTTTCTTT.

This chain connects TRBV6-2 or TRBV6-3 to TRBJ2-1; possibly TRBD2 for D (7 bases). The V end was cut by 0 bases, the J end by 4 bases, with 19 bases between. This CDR3 contains 18 residues. Germline CDR1 MNHEY, CDR2 SVGEGT. The CDR3 DNA is TGTGCCAGCAGTTACTCAATGGCGGGGGCCACCGGGTACAATGAGCAGTTCTTC. This gives the protein CASSYSMAGATGYNEQFF.

V gene TRBV6-5 combines with J gene TRBJ2-5; D is unclear. The germline V and J ends were trimmed by 4 bases and 5 bases, with 11 bases remaining between them. The CDR3 loop spans 13 amino acids. Germline lookup yields CDR1 MNHEY and CDR2 SVGAGI. CDR3 bases: TGTGCCAGCAGTTGGGCCGTTGGGGAGACCCAGTACTTC. This sequence encodes CASSWAVGETQYF.

This clone was seen a few times. This chain connects TRBV5-5 to TRBJ1-6; D remains ambiguous. Germline CDR1 reads SGHKS; CDR2 reads YYEKEE (reference sequence). The CDR3 spans 16 residues. V gave up 0 bases and J gave up 10 bases, with 17 bases separating them. CDR3 DNA: TGTGCCAGCAGCTTGGCTCCGCACAGACCCCAGTCACCCCTCCACTTT. Protein: CASSLAPHRPQSPLHF.

The chain couples TRBV5-6 to TRBJ1-4; 7 positions match TRBD1. The V gene's germline CDR1 is SGHDT and CDR2 YYEEEE. J was trimmed by 5 bases and V by 4 bases; bases with no gene match: 8. CDR3 size: 15 residues. In nucleotides, the CDR3 is TGTGCCAGCAGCCGCAGACAGGGTGTAAATGAAAAACTGTTTTTT. Its protein product is CASSRRQGVNEKLFF.

V usage is TRBV7-2 and J usage is TRBJ2-1; 9 positions agree with TRBD1. Trimming at V came to 4 bases and at J to 4 bases, leaving 8 bases not matched to a gene. The CDR3 extends over 16 amino acids. CDR1 is SGHTA and CDR2 is FQGNSA in the germline V gene. The CDR3 DNA follows: TGTGCCAGCAGCTCTTACAGGGGGCGGCTTTACAATGAGCAGTTCTTC. This gives the protein CASSSYRGRLYNEQFF.